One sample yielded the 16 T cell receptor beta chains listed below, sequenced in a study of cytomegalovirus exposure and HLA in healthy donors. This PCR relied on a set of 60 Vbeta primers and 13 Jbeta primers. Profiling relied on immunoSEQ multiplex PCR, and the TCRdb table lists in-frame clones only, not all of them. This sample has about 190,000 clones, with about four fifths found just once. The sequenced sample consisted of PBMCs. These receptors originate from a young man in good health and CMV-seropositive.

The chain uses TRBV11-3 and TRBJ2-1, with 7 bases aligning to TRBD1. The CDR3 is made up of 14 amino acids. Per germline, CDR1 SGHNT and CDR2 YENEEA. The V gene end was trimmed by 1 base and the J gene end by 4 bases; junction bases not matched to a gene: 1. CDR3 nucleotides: TGTGCCAGCAGCTTAGGGACAGGATACAATGAGCAGTTCTTC. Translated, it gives CASSLGTGYNEQFF.

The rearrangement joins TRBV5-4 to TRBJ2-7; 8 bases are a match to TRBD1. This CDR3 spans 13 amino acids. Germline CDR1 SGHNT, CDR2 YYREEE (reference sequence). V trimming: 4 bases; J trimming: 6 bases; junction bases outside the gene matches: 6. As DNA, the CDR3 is TGTGCCAGCAGCCCGGACAGGGTAGCCGAGCAGTACTTC. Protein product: CASSPDRVAEQYF. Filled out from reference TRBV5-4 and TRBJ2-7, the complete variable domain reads ETGVTQSPTHLIKTRGQQVTLRCSSQSGHNTVSWYQQALGQGPQFIFQYYREEENGRGNFPPRFSGLQFPNYSSELNVNALELDDSALYLCASSPDRVAEQYFGPGTRLTVT.

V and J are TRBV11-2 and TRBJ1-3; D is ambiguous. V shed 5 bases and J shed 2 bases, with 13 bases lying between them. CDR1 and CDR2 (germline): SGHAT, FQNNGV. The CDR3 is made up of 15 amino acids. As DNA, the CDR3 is TGTGCCAGCAGCGTTAATGGAGTAACTGGAAACACCATATATTTT. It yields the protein CASSVNGVTGNTIYF.

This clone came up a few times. In nucleotides, the CDR3 is TGTGCCAGCAGCTTAGGAGCGCGGCGGAATGAGCAGTTCTTC. Translated: CASSLGARRNEQFF. The chain uses TRBV7-8 and TRBJ2-1; no definite D call. The CDR3 contains 14 residues. Trimming took 1 base from V and 7 from J, leaving 11 bases between them. The germline V gene encodes CDR1 SGHVS and CDR2 FQNEAQ.

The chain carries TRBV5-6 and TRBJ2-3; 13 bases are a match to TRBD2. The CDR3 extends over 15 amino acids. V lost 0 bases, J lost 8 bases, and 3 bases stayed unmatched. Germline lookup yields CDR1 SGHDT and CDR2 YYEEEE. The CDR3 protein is CASSLGTSGSRTQYF. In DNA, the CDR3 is TGTGCCAGCAGCTTGGGGACTAGCGGGAGTCGTACGCAGTATTTT.

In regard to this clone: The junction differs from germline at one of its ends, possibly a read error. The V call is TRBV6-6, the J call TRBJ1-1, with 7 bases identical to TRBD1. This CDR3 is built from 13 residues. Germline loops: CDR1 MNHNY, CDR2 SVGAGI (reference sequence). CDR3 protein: CASSDSGQPEAFF. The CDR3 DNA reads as TGTGCCAGCAGTGACTCGGGACAGCCTGAAGCTTTCTTT.

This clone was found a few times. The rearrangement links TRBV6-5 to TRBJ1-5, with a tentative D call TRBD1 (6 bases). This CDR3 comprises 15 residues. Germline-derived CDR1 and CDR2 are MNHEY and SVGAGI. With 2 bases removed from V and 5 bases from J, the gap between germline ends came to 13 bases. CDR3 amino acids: CASSYRPGADQPQHF. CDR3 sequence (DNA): TGTGCCAGCAGTTACCGTCCAGGGGCGGATCAGCCCCAGCATTTT.

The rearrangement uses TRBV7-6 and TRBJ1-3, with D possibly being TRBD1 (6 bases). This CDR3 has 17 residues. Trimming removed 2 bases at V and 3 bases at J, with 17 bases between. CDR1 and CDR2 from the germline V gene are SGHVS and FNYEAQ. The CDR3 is CASSLQGNPFVGNTIYF. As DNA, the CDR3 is TGTGCCAGCAGCTTACAGGGGAACCCTTTCGTTGGAAACACCATATATTTT.

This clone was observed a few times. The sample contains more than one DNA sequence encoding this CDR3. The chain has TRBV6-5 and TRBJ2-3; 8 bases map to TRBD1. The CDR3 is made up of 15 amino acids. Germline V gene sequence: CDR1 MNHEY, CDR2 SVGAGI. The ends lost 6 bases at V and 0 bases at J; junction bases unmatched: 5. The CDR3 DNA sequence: TGTGCCAGCAGCTACCGGGACAGGAGCACAGATACGCAGTATTTT. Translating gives CASSYRDRSTDTQYF.

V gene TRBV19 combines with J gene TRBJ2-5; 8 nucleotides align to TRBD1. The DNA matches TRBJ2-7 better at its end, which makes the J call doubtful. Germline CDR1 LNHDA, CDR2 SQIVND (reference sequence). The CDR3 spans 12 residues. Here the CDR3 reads CATGQGSYEQYF. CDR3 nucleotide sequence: TGTGCCACAGGACAGGGCTCCTACGAGCAGTACTTC.

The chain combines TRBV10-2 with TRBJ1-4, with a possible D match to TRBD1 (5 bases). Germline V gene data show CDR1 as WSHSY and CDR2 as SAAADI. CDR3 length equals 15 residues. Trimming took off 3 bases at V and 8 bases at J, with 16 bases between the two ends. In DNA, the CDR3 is TGCGCCAGCAGTGACTCTCAGGGAGGTGGGGAAAAACTGTTTTTT. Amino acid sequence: CASSDSQGGGEKLFF.

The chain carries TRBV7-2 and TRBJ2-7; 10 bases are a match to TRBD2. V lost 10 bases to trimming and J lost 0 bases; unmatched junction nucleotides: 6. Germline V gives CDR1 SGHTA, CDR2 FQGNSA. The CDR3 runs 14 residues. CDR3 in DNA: TGTGCCACAAAAGGGACTAGCGACTCCTACGAGCAGTACTTC. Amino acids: CATKGTSDSYEQYF.

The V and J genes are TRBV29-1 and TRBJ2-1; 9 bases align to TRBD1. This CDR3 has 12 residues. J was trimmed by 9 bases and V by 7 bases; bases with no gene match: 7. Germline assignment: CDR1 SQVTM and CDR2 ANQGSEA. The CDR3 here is CSGGGQGREQFF. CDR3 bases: TGCAGCGGGGGGGGACAGGGTCGTGAGCAGTTCTTC.

This CDR3 is CAWRDNRVAFF. CDR3 in DNA: TGTGCCTGGAGGGATAACAGGGTGGCTTTCTTT. The chain combines TRBV30 with TRBJ1-1, with D maybe TRBD1 (6 bases). The CDR3 is made up of 11 amino acids. The germline gives CDR1 GTSNPN, CDR2 SVGIG (reference sequence). Trimming stripped 3 bases from V and 11 bases from J, with 13 bases between.

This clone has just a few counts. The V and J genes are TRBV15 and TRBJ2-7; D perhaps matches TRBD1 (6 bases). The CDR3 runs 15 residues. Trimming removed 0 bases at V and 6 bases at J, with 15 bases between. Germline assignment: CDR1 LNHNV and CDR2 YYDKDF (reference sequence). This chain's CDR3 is CATSRDPRQDAEQYF. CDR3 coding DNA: TGTGCCACCAGCAGAGACCCGCGACAGGACGCCGAGCAGTACTTC.

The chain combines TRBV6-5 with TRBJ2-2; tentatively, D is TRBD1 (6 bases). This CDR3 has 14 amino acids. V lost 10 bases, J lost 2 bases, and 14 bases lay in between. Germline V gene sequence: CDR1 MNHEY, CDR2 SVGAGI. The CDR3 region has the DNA TGTGCCACCAAGACAGGAATAAACACCGGGGAGCTGTTTTTT. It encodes CATKTGINTGELFF.